Each of the 8 T cell receptor beta chains below was sequenced from the same sample in a study of response to subunit inactivated influenza vaccine (dated by TCRdb to the late 2010s). Library generation was performed with RT-PCR. The sequencing machine was an Illumina HiSeq 2500. TCRdb redid the processing of the public reads, applying fastp at Q25 and MiXCR, and retained in-frame beta chains. Rows merge per CDR3 protein into single entries with the most common DNA and genes. The sample yields about 570,000 distinct CDR3 sequences; around 11% were counted once. The top ten clones comprise roughly 9.6% of the sample. This sample was shared with a second study, whose subject was T cells expressing NK-cell markers. The second study reports: TCR beta cDNA libraries were made by 5'RACE template switching that added a universal primer site and unique molecular identifiers.

The sequenced sample was PBMCs from blood, obtained on the day of vaccination. Every receptor here comes from a man aged 50 or older who received an inactivated influenza vaccine. Donor details come from another sample of the same person, matched by shared clones.

This chain joins TRBV29-1 and TRBJ2-3; TRBD1 might be the D (6 bases). Germline CDR1 reads SQVTM; CDR2 reads ANQGSEA. Trimming removed 5 bases at V and 6 bases at J, with 12 bases between. This CDR3 spans 12 amino acids. The CDR3 DNA sequence: TGCAGCGTTCATACAGGGACGGATACGCAGTATTTT. Protein product: CSVHTGTDTQYF.

This chain connects TRBV7-2 to TRBJ1-5; D is unclear. Germline CDR1 reads SGHTA; CDR2 reads FQGNSA. The germline V and J ends were trimmed by 1 base and 9 bases, with 7 bases remaining between them. This CDR3 comprises 12 residues. The CDR3 loop reads CASSLGVGPQHF. CDR3 nucleotides: TGTGCCAGCAGCTTAGGTGTCGGGCCCCAGCATTTT.

J is TRBJ2-1 and V is TRBV4-3, with no clear D. Between the trimmed V and J ends, which lost 0 bases and 6 bases, there was a span of 6 bases. Germline V gene sequence: CDR1 LGHNA, CDR2 YSLEER. The CDR3 totals 13 residues. The CDR3 loop is CASSQDYSNEQFF. CDR3 DNA sequence: TGCGCCAGCAGCCAAGATTATAGCAATGAGCAGTTCTTC.

The chain employs TRBV6-2 or TRBV6-3 and TRBJ2-1, with 9 bases matching TRBD2. This CDR3 region has 16 residues. V gave up 6 bases and J gave up 0 bases; unmatched junction bases: 6. Germline V gives CDR1 MNHEY, CDR2 SVGEGT. The CDR3 DNA sequence: TGTGCCAGCAGCATTCTAGCGGGGAGCTCCTACAATGAGCAGTTCTTC. It encodes CASSILAGSSYNEQFF.

This clonotype showed up many times. V and J are TRBV5-1 and TRBJ2-1; 7 positions match TRBD1. The CDR3 extends over 15 amino acids. Germline assignment: CDR1 SGHRS and CDR2 YFSETQ. The ends lost 4 bases at V and 6 bases at J; junction bases unmatched: 10. In nucleotides, the CDR3 is TGCGCCAGCAGCCCCTCCGGGACAGAGTTCAATGAGCAGTTCTTC. Translation: CASSPSGTEFNEQFF.

This clonotype was counted a few times. The CDR3 protein is CASSLLAGEYYEQYF. In DNA, the CDR3 is TGTGCCAGCAGCCTCCTAGCGGGGGAATACTACGAGCAGTACTTC. This chain links TRBV6-2 or TRBV6-3 with TRBJ2-7, with 10 bases matching TRBD2. Germline CDR1 is MNHEY and CDR2 is SVGEGT. CDR3 size: 15 residues. V shed 6 bases and J 3 bases; nucleotides not matched to a gene: 8.

With regard to this clonotype: A read error may produce the germline difference seen at one junction end. The chain carries TRBV11-3 and TRBJ2-7, with 7 bases lining up with TRBD2. Germline-derived CDR1 and CDR2 are SGHNT and YENEEA. The CDR3 is 12 residues long. The CDR3 nucleotides are TGTGCCAGCAGCCTAGAGGGCGGGAGGCAGTACTTC. Translated: CASSLEGGRQYF.

This clonotype was seen many times. In DNA form, the CDR3 reads TGCAGTGCTAAAGGGGGCAGCGGGAGAATAGAGACCCAGTACTTC. This codes for CSAKGGSGRIETQYF. This chain joins TRBV20-1 and TRBJ2-5, with D perhaps TRBD2 (8 bases). The CDR3 totals 15 residues. V shed 4 bases and J shed 4 bases, with 19 bases lying between them. Germline assignment: CDR1 DFQATT and CDR2 SNEGSKA (reference sequence).